The 3 T cell receptor beta chains given below trace back to one sample, sequenced in a study of cytomegalovirus exposure and HLA in healthy donors. Sequencing was performed with immunoSEQ multiplex PCR; in TCRdb, only in-frame clones are kept and a portion is missing. The data contain about 360,000 clones, roughly 88% of them seen just once; the ten biggest clones take up approximately 0.86%. Sequenced sample: PBMCs. The receptors here all came from a woman aged 18-30 years in good health and CMV-seronegative.

The chain combines TRBV5-1 with TRBJ2-1; TRBD2 matches 8 bases. This CDR3 contains 21 residues. The germline CDR1 and CDR2 sequences are SGHRS and YFSETQ. J lost 0 bases, V lost 1 base, and 18 bases had no gene match. The CDR3 DNA reads as TGCGCCAGCAGCTTGTCGCGCCGCCTCCGGGAGGGGCCCCACTCCTACAATGAGCAGTTCTTC. It translates to CASSLSRRLREGPHSYNEQFF.

The rearrangement uses TRBV5-1 and TRBJ1-1, with a tentative D call TRBD1 (6 bases). Germline V CDR1 and CDR2: SGHRS, YFSETQ. The germline V and J ends were trimmed by 4 bases and 5 bases, with 12 bases remaining between them. The CDR3 is 13 residues long. The CDR3 nucleotides are TGCGCCAGCAGCACGGACAGACGGACTGAAGCTTTCTTT. Amino acid sequence: CASSTDRRTEAFF. Full variable domain (outside the CDR3, taken from reference TRBV5-1 and TRBJ1-1): KAGVTQTPRYLIKTRGQQVTLSCSPISGHRSVSWYQQTPGQGLQFLFEYFSETQRNKGNFPGRFSGRQFSNSRSEMNVSTLELGDSALYLCASSTDRRTEAFFGQGTRLTVV.

As for this clone: One end of the junction varies from germline; a read error may be responsible. V is TRBV7-9 and J is TRBJ2-1; TRBD2 might be the D (6 bases). The CDR3 has 11 residues. Germline V gene data show CDR1 as SEHNR and CDR2 as FQNEAQ (reference sequence). The CDR3 loop is CASRGEAYLIF. For the CDR3, the DNA is TGTGCCAGCAGGGGGGAGGCTTATTTAATCTTC.